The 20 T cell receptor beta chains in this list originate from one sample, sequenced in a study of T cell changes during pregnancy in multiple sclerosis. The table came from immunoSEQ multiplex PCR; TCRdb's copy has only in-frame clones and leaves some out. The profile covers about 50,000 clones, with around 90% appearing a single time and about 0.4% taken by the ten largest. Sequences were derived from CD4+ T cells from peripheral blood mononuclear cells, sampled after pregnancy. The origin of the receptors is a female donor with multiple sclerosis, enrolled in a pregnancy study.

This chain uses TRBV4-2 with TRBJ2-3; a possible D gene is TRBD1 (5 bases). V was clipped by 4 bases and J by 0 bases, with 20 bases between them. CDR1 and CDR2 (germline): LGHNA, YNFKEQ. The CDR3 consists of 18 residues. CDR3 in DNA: TGTGCCAGCAGCCCATACCTACAGACAGCGTCGAGCACAGATACGCAGTATTTT. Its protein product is CASSPYLQTASSTDTQYF.

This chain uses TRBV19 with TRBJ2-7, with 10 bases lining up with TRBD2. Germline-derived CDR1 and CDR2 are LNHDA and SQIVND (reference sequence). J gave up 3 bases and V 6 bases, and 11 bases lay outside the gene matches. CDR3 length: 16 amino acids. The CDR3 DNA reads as TGTGCCAGTAGGACCAAGGCTTCTAGCGGGAGCTACGAGCAGTACTTC. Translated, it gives CASRTKASSGSYEQYF.

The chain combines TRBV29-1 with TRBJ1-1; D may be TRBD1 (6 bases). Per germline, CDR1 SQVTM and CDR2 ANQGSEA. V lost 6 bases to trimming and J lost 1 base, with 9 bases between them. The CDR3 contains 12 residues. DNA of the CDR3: TGCAGCGTCATACAGGGGAACACTGAAGCTTTCTTT. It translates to CSVIQGNTEAFF. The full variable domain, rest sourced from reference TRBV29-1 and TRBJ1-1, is SAVISQKPSRDICQRGTSLTIQCQVDSQVTMMFWYRQQPGQSLTLIATANQGSEATYESGFVIDKFPISRPNLTFSTLTVSNMSPEDSSIYLCSVIQGNTEAFFGQGTRLTVV.

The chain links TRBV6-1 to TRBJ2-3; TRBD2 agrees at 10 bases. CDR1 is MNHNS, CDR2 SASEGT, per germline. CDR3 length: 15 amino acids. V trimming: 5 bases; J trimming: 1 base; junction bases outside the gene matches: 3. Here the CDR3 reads CASSTGLAGTDTQYF. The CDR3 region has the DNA TGTGCCAGCAGTACCGGACTAGCGGGCACAGATACGCAGTATTTT.

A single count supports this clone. The CDR3 reads CASSSGPSGTDTQYF. The CDR3 region has the DNA TGCGCCAGCAGCTCGGGTCCCTCGGGGACAGATACGCAGTATTTT. This chain uses TRBV5-1 with TRBJ2-3; TRBD2 might be the D (5 bases). Germline lookup yields CDR1 SGHRS and CDR2 YFSETQ. The CDR3 is 15 amino acids. Between the trimmed V and J ends, which lost 3 bases and 3 bases, there was a span of 14 bases.

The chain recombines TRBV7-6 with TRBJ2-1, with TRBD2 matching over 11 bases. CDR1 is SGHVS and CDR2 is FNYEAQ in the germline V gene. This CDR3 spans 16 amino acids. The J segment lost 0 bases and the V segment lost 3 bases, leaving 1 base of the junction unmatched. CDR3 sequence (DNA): TGTGCCAGCAGCTTGACTAGCGGGGTCTCCTACAATGAGCAGTTCTTC. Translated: CASSLTSGVSYNEQFF.

The CDR3 loop reads CAWSALGGLYTF. DNA of the CDR3: TGTGCCTGGAGTGCCCTGGGGGGACTCTACACCTTC. This chain joins TRBV30 and TRBJ1-2; possibly TRBD1 for D (5 bases). CDR1 is GTSNPN and CDR2 is SVGIG in the germline V gene (reference sequence). This CDR3 has 12 residues. Trimming removed 1 base from V and 10 bases from J, with 13 bases in between. The variable domain in full, completed from reference TRBV30 and TRBJ1-2, reads SQTIHQWPATLVQPVGSPLSLECTVEGTSNPNLYWYRQAAGRGLQLLFYSVGIGQISSEVPQNLSASRPQDRQFILSSKKLLLSDSGFYLCAWSALGGLYTFGSGTRLTVV.

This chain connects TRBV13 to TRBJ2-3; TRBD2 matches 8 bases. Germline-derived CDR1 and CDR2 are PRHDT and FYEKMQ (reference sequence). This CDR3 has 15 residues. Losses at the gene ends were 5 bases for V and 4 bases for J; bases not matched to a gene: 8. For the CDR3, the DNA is TGTGCCAGCAGCCTCGCCGGGACTAGTTCAGATACGCAGTATTTT. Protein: CASSLAGTSSDTQYF.

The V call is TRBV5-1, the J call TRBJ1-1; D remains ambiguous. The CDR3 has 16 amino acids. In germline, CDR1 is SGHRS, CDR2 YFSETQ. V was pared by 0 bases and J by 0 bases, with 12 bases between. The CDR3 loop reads CASSLETGSLNTEAFF. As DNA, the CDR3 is TGCGCCAGCAGCTTGGAAACGGGTTCCTTGAACACTGAAGCTTTCTTT.

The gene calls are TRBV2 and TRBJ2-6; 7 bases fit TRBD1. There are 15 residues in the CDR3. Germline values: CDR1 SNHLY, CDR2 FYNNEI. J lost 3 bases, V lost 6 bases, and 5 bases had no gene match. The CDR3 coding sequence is TGTGCCAGCAGCGCACAGGGGCTTGGGGCCAACGTCCTGACTTTC. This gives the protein CASSAQGLGANVLTF.

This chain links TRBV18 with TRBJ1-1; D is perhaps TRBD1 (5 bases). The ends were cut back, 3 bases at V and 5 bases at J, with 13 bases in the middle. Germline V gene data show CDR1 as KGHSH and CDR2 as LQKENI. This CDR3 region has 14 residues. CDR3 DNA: TGTGCCAGCTCACCCCAGCAGGGTGCGACTGAAGCTTTCTTT. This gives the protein CASSPQQGATEAFF.

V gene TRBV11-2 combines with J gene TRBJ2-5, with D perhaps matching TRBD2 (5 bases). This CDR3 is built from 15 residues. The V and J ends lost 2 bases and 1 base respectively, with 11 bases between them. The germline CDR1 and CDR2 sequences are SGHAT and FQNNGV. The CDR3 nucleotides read TGTGCCAGCAGCTTATCGGGGAGAACCCAAGAGACCCAGTACTTC. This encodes CASSLSGRTQETQYF.

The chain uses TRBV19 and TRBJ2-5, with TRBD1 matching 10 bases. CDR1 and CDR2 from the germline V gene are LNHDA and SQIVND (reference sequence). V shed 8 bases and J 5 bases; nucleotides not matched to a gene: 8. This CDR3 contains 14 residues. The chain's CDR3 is CASSLTGGGETQYF. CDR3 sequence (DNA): TGTGCCAGTTCCTTGACAGGGGGCGGGGAGACCCAGTACTTC.

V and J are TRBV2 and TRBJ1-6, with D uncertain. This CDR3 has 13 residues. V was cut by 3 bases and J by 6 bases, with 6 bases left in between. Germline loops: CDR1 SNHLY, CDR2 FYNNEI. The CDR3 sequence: CASSERLNSPLHF. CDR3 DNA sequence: TGTGCCAGCAGTGAGCGCCTTAATTCACCCCTCCACTTT.

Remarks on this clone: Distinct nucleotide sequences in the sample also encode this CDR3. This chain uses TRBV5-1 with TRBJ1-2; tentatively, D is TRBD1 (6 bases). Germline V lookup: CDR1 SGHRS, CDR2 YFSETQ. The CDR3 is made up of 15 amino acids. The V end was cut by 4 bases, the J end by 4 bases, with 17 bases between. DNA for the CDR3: TGCGCCAGCAGCCTTGAAGCAGGGGTGGGCTATGGCTACACCTTC. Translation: CASSLEAGVGYGYTF.

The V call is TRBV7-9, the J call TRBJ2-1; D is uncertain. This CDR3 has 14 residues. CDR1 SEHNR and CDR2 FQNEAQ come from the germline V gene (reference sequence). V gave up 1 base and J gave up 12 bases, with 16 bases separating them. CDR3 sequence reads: CASSLDLQKQRQFF. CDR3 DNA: TGTGCCAGCAGCTTAGACCTTCAGAAACAGAGGCAGTTCTTC.

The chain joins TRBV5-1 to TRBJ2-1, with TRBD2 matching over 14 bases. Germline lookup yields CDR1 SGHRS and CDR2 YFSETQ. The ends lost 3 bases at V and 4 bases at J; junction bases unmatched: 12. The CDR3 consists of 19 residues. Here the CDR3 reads CASSSTGTSGSRGYNEQFF. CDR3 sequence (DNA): TGCGCCAGCAGCTCCACCGGGACTAGCGGGAGCCGGGGTTACAATGAGCAGTTCTTC. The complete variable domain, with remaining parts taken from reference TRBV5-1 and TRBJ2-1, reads KAGVTQTPRYLIKTRGQQVTLSCSPISGHRSVSWYQQTPGQGLQFLFEYFSETQRNKGNFPGRFSGRQFSNSRSEMNVSTLELGDSALYLCASSSTGTSGSRGYNEQFFGPGTRLTVL.

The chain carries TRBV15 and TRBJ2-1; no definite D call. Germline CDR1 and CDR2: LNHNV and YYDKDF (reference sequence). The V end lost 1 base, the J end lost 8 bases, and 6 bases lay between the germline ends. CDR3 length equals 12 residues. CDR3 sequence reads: CATSRVRDEQFF. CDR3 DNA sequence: TGTGCCACCAGCAGAGTCCGGGATGAGCAGTTCTTC.

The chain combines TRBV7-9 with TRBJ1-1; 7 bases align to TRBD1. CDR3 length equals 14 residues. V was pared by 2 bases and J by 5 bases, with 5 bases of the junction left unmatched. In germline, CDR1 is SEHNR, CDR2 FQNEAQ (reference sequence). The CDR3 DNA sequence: TGTGCCAGCAGCTTAACAGGGGCAAAGACTGAAGCTTTCTTT. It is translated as CASSLTGAKTEAFF.

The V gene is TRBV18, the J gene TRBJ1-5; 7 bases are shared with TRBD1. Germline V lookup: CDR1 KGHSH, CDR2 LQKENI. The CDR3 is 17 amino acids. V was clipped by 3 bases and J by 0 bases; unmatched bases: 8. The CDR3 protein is CASSPLGTANSNQPQHF. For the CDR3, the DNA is TGTGCCAGCTCACCTCTTGGGACAGCTAATAGCAATCAGCCCCAGCATTTT.